This T cell receptor (beta chain) was observed in a study of CXCR4 blockade with PD-1 therapy in pancreatic cancer. Repertoires were generated with immunoSEQ multiplex PCR, while TCRdb's copy carries only in-frame clones and drops some. The sample lists nearly 2,000 clones; less than 65% were seen once. Comment on this clone: Antigen unknown.

Patients who provided the archived tumor blocks had not received neoadjuvant therapy before surgery. CDR3 length: 13 amino acids. Deletions cut 0 bases from V and 6 bases from J, with 11 bases between. Germline lookup yields CDR1 GTSNPN and CDR2 SVGIG (reference sequence). Study conclusions and caveats: Only TCRbeta chains were sequenced here. Survival did not correlate with tumor clonality, which averaged 0.14 versus 0.05.

The clonotype originates from a human donor with pancreatic ductal adenocarcinoma. This sequence joins TRBV30 and TRBJ1-1, with D uncertain. The material sequenced was tumor tissue. The CDR3 nucleotides are TGTGCCTGGAGTGTTGGGGAGAGTTCTGAAGCTTTCTTT. This gives the protein CAWSVGESSEAFF.